One and the same sample provided the 27 T cell receptor beta chains below, sequenced in a study of T-cell memory formation after mild COVID-19. One entry per CDR3 protein, called by TCRdb with MiXCR from the 5' RACE reads. The sample holds around 100,000 distinct CDR3 sequences, around 10% seen once. Sequencing used PBMCs or a T cell subset sorted from them (not recorded which). The receptors stem from a man younger than 35 who had mild COVID-19 (a few samples of this study predate the infection). Cell type and time point are not known.

This clonotype was counted ten times or more. V gene TRBV27 combines with J gene TRBJ2-2; 9 bases fit TRBD1. Per the germline V gene, CDR1 is MNHEY and CDR2 is SMNVEV (reference sequence). Germline trimming cut 7 bases from V and 3 bases from J; bases unmatched to any gene: 6. The CDR3 loop spans 15 amino acids. The CDR3 DNA is TGTGCCAGCACCTCCGGACAGGGGCACACCGGGGAGCTGTTTTTT. Translation gives CASTSGQGHTGELFF.

This clonotype was seen at least ten times. V is TRBV12-3 or TRBV12-4 and J is TRBJ2-1; D is ambiguous. This CDR3 is built from 11 residues. With 1 base removed from V and 9 bases from J, the gap between germline ends came to 4 bases. The DNA of the CDR3 is TGTGCCAGCAGTTTAGTCAGTGAGCAGTTCTTC. Its translation is CASSLVSEQFF.

This clonotype was detected ten times or more. The chain has TRBV20-1 and TRBJ2-3, with TRBD1 identical over 7 bases. CDR3 size: 15 residues. Losses at the gene ends were 6 bases for V and 0 bases for J; bases not matched to a gene: 9. The germline CDR1 and CDR2 sequences are DFQATT and SNEGSKA (reference sequence). CDR3 nucleotides: TGCAGTGCCAGAAGGCAGGGGGTTAGCACAGATACGCAGTATTTT. Protein product: CSARRQGVSTDTQYF.

The chain is built from TRBV11-2 and TRBJ2-7; 7 bases map to TRBD1. J was trimmed by 2 bases and V by 5 bases; bases with no gene match: 6. The V gene's germline CDR1 is SGHAT and CDR2 FQNNGV. The CDR3 has 14 amino acids. The CDR3 DNA reads as TGTGCCAGCAGCCTGACAGGGAAACCCTACGAGCAGTACGTC. It encodes CASSLTGKPYEQYV.

This clonotype was observed a few times. The rearrangement joins TRBV11-2 to TRBJ2-2; 9 bases agree with TRBD2. The trim removed 1 base at V and 5 bases at J, leaving 5 bases unmatched. The CDR3 spans 16 residues. Germline V gives CDR1 SGHAT, CDR2 FQNNGV. The chain's CDR3 is CASSLVLAGQTGELFF. CDR3 nucleotides: TGTGCCAGCAGCTTAGTTCTAGCGGGGCAAACCGGGGAGCTGTTTTTT. Looking up the rest from reference TRBV11-2 and TRBJ2-2 gives the full variable domain: EAGVAQSPRYKIIEKRQSVAFWCNPISGHATLYWYQQILGQGPKLLIQFQNNGVVDDSQLPKDRFSAERLKGVDSTLKIQPAKLEDSAVYLCASSLVLAGQTGELFFGEGSRLTVL.

The chain employs TRBV11-2 and TRBJ2-1; the match to TRBD2 covers 10 bases. Germline values: CDR1 SGHAT, CDR2 FQNNGV. The CDR3 runs 14 residues. V trimming: 7 bases; J trimming: 10 bases; junction bases outside the gene matches: 10. This CDR3 reads CASTSTSGRREQFF. For the CDR3, the DNA is TGTGCCAGCACCTCGACTAGCGGGCGGAGGGAGCAGTTCTTC.

The V gene is TRBV4-3, the J gene TRBJ2-1, with 7 bases that match TRBD2. This CDR3 is built from 14 residues. V lost 8 bases, J lost 3 bases, and 7 bases stayed unmatched. Germline assignment: CDR1 LGHNA and CDR2 YSLEER. The CDR3 DNA follows: TGCGCCAGCGGAAGCGGGGTGGGCTACAATGAGCAGTTCTTC. This encodes CASGSGVGYNEQFF.

This rearrangement joins TRBV24-1 to TRBJ1-1; D may be TRBD1 (5 bases). V lost 7 bases and J 0 bases, leaving 5 bases between the germline ends. This CDR3 is built from 12 residues. CDR1 and CDR2 (germline): KGHDR, SFDVKD. CDR3 protein: CATRGVNTEAFF. In DNA, the CDR3 is TGTGCCACCAGAGGGGTGAACACTGAAGCTTTCTTT.

The chain couples TRBV7-2 to TRBJ2-7; tentatively, D is TRBD2 (5 bases). The CDR3 consists of 14 residues. Germline V gene data show CDR1 as SGHTA and CDR2 as FQGNSA. V was cut by 5 bases and J by 3 bases, with 14 bases left in between. The CDR3 region is CASSPTAGVYEQYF. The CDR3 DNA reads as TGTGCCAGCAGCCCAACGGCGGGTGTCTACGAGCAGTACTTC.

In this sample, this clonotype turned up a few times. The CDR3 loop is CASSPGSNTEAFF. In nucleotides, the CDR3 is TGCGCCAGCAGCCCAGGGTCTAACACTGAAGCTTTCTTT. This rearrangement joins TRBV4-1 to TRBJ1-1; D perhaps matches TRBD1 (5 bases). This CDR3 spans 13 amino acids. CDR1 and CDR2 (germline): MGHRA, YSYEKL. Trimming shortened V by 4 bases and J by 2 bases, and 8 bases separated the two germline ends.

This chain joins TRBV12-3 or TRBV12-4 and TRBJ1-4; the D is unclear. With 6 bases removed from V and 8 bases from J, the gap between germline ends came to 13 bases. The CDR3 is 13 residues long. In DNA form, the CDR3 reads TGTGCCAGCAGACGAAGAGGTTGGGAAAAACTGTTTTTT. It codes for CASRRRGWEKLFF.

This clonotype appeared a few times. The chain couples TRBV6-5 to TRBJ2-5; 7 bases match TRBD1. CDR3 length equals 13 residues. Germline loops: CDR1 MNHEY, CDR2 SVGAGI. Trimming removed 5 bases from V and 4 bases from J; junction bases left unmatched: 4. Written as DNA, the CDR3 is TGTGCCAGCAGTCCCGACAGGGCAGAGACCCAGTACTTC. The encoded protein is CASSPDRAETQYF.

A few counts support this clonotype. This rearrangement joins TRBV7-3 to TRBJ2-7; 7 bases agree with TRBD2. J gave up 0 bases and V 1 base, and 9 bases lay outside the gene matches. This CDR3 has 17 residues. Germline V lookup: CDR1 SGHTA, CDR2 FQGTGA. The CDR3 sequence: CASSLMYYGGGSYEQYF. The CDR3 bases are TGTGCCAGCAGCTTAATGTATTACGGCGGGGGCTCCTACGAGCAGTACTTC.

V is TRBV29-1 and J is TRBJ1-1; TRBD1 agrees at 7 bases. The germline V gene has CDR1 SQVTM and CDR2 ANQGSEA. This CDR3 region has 12 residues. The ends lost 4 bases at V and 5 bases at J; junction bases unmatched: 4. The CDR3 DNA is TGCAGCGTTGGACAGGGAGGAACTGAAGCTTTCTTT. Translated: CSVGQGGTEAFF.

This clonotype appeared many times. The chain uses TRBV5-6 and TRBJ2-3, with 7 bases identical to TRBD2. The CDR3 totals 16 residues. The germline gives CDR1 SGHDT, CDR2 YYEEEE. V was pared by 3 bases and J by 0 bases, with 7 bases of the junction left unmatched. This CDR3 is CASSSQLAPSTDTQYF. The CDR3 DNA sequence: TGTGCCAGCAGCTCCCAACTAGCGCCAAGCACAGATACGCAGTATTTT.

In its sample, this clonotype was seen many times. J is TRBJ2-1 and V is TRBV20-1; 10 nucleotides match TRBD2. V shed 0 bases and J 1 base; nucleotides not matched to a gene: 12. Germline V gene data show CDR1 as DFQATT and CDR2 as SNEGSKA (reference sequence). The CDR3 sequence is 19 residues long. CDR3: CSARDLNPSGGSSYNEQFF. CDR3 coding DNA: TGCAGTGCTAGAGATCTAAACCCTAGCGGGGGTTCGTCCTACAATGAGCAGTTCTTC.

This sequence joins TRBV7-9 and TRBJ2-7, with D perhaps matching TRBD1 or TRBD2 (6 bases each). Between the trimmed V and J ends, which lost 3 bases and 2 bases, there was a span of 17 bases. Germline values: CDR1 SEHNR, CDR2 FQNEAQ (reference sequence). The CDR3 is 16 amino acids. The CDR3 bases are TGTGCCAGCAGCTTGGGCCTGAGGGGGGACCCCTACGAGCAGTACTTC. Translating it yields CASSLGLRGDPYEQYF.

This clonotype was counted only a few times. The chain employs TRBV29-1 and TRBJ1-2; D may be TRBD1 (6 bases). Trimming took off 0 bases at V and 0 bases at J, with 14 bases between the two ends. Germline V gives CDR1 SQVTM, CDR2 ANQGSEA. The CDR3 has 16 amino acids. The CDR3 region has the DNA TGCAGCGTTGAAGATCCTAGGACAGAACCTAACTATGGCTACACCTTC. It encodes CSVEDPRTEPNYGYTF.

The chain has TRBV4-3 and TRBJ1-1; D ambiguous. CDR1 and CDR2 (germline): LGHNA, YSLEER. The V and J ends lost 6 bases and 4 bases respectively, with 15 bases between them. CDR3 length: 14 residues. This chain's CDR3 is CASSPRAEGTEAFF. The CDR3 nucleotides read TGCGCCAGCAGTCCAAGGGCGGAGGGCACTGAAGCTTTCTTT.

This clonotype was counted between two and nine times. The chain combines TRBV10-3 with TRBJ2-7; tentative D call: TRBD1 (6 bases). Looked up from germline, CDR1 is ENHRY and CDR2 is SYGVKD. Trimming cost V 0 bases and J 2 bases, with 11 bases left between them. This CDR3 has 15 amino acids. In DNA, the CDR3 is TGTGCCATCAGTGAGTCCAGGACAGCGACCTACGAGCAGTACGTC. Residues: CAISESRTATYEQYV.

At least ten counts were recorded for this clonotype. The chain couples TRBV7-8 to TRBJ2-3; 8 bases are shared with TRBD2. Germline lookup yields CDR1 SGHVS and CDR2 FQNEAQ. The CDR3 covers 18 residues. J gave up 3 bases and V 5 bases, and 16 bases lay outside the gene matches. CDR3 sequence (DNA): TGTGCCAGCAGCCACCCCCGGGTCGCGGGGGGTGGAACAGATACGCAGTATTTT. Protein product: CASSHPRVAGGGTDTQYF.

The chain recombines TRBV20-1 with TRBJ2-3; TRBD2 aligns across 11 bases. Germline assignment: CDR1 DFQATT and CDR2 SNEGSKA (reference sequence). V shed 4 bases and J 0 bases; nucleotides not matched to a gene: 6. This CDR3 region has 16 residues. The CDR3 nucleotides are TGCAGTGCTACTACCCGGACTAGCGGGAGCACAGATACGCAGTATTTT. Amino acids: CSATTRTSGSTDTQYF.

The V gene is TRBV29-1, the J gene TRBJ2-5; 15 bases line up with TRBD2. The CDR3 spans 15 residues. CDR1 and CDR2 (germline): SQVTM, ANQGSEA. J gave up 6 bases and V 6 bases, and 8 bases lay outside the gene matches. The CDR3 is CSVVGLAGGPQTQYF. The CDR3 nucleotides read TGCAGCGTCGTCGGACTAGCGGGGGGGCCACAGACCCAGTACTTC.

This clonotype was detected many times. J is TRBJ2-3 and V is TRBV7-9; D possibly corresponds to TRBD1 (6 bases). This CDR3 region has 15 residues. Per the germline V gene, CDR1 is SEHNR and CDR2 is FQNEAQ (reference sequence). V gave up 5 bases and J gave up 5 bases, with 17 bases separating them. The CDR3 nucleotides read TGTGCCAGCAGCCCGACAGGCCCGAGGTTAGATACGCAGTATTTT. Amino acid sequence: CASSPTGPRLDTQYF.

The J gene is TRBJ2-7, the V gene TRBV11-2; D may be TRBD2 (5 bases). Trimming removed 0 bases from V and 2 bases from J, with 8 bases in between. The CDR3 is made up of 14 amino acids. Germline V gene data show CDR1 as SGHAT and CDR2 as FQNNGV. DNA for the CDR3: TGTGCCAGCAGCTTAGAGCGGGTAACCTACGAGCAGTACTTC. Translation gives CASSLERVTYEQYF.

This clonotype has a handful of counts. The chain uses TRBV4-2 and TRBJ2-1; D gene unclear. The CDR3 contains 12 residues. Germline V lookup: CDR1 LGHNA, CDR2 YNFKEQ. V was cut by 6 bases and J by 9 bases, with 12 bases left in between. CDR3: CASSQIPSEQFF. CDR3 nucleotide sequence: TGTGCCAGCAGTCAGATCCCGTCTGAGCAGTTCTTC.

This clonotype was counted a few times. This chain connects TRBV7-2 to TRBJ1-6; D remains unclear. The V gene's germline CDR1 is SGHTA and CDR2 FQGNSA. The V end was cut by 4 bases, the J end by 10 bases, with 17 bases between. The CDR3 contains 15 residues. CDR3 nucleotide sequence: TGTGCCAGCAGCTCCAGGACCCAGCCTAACTCACCCCTCCACTTT. Protein sequence: CASSSRTQPNSPLHF.